This T cell receptor beta chain stems from a study of human T cells and chemical hapten exposure. About the study: The study patch tested 0.01% DPC on the upper back and read results at 6 days. The patients were mostly female; they had alopecia areata, totalis or universalis.

TCRdb ran MiXCR on the RACE reads and lists one entry per CDR3 protein. The sample yields around 60,000 distinct CDR3 sequences, about 7% seen once. Time point specified: pre-sensitization, week 0. The treatment was: therapeutic diphenylcyclopropenone sensitization with weekly scalp DPC. Someone pulled total RNA out of unfractionated whole blood. CDR3 length: 15 residues. Germline assignment: CDR1 SGHNT and CDR2 YYREEE (reference sequence). Trimming removed 5 bases from V and 0 bases from J, with 13 bases in between. The sequence was obtained from a woman under 40 with alopecia areata. Some clones in this sample may be carry-over from other donors' samples. Specimen: whole blood, collected in connection with sensitization to the hapten diphenylcyclopropenone (DPC). This chain uses TRBV5-4 with TRBJ2-3, with a tentative D call TRBD1 (6 bases). The DNA of the CDR3 is TGTGCCAGCAGGCCTGGGGGCCAGAGCACAGATACGCAGTATTTT. Protein: CASRPGGQSTDTQYF.